These 27 T cell receptor beta chains were sequenced from one sample in a study of technical replicates of blood from a handful of donors. The table came from immunoSEQ multiplex PCR; TCRdb's copy has only in-frame clones and leaves some out. The profile shows 83,000 or so clones, just over 90% of them singletons. The sample was T cells isolated from PBMCs. The receptors originated from a human donor in good health.

The chain employs TRBV29-1 and TRBJ2-7, with D possibly matching TRBD2 (5 bases). V lost 0 bases, J lost 1 base, and 10 bases lay in between. Germline V CDR1 and CDR2: SQVTM, ANQGSEA. CDR3 length: 14 residues. The CDR3 DNA is TGCAGCGTTGAAGATCCGTGGACTTCCTACGAGCAGTACTTC. Its protein product is CSVEDPWTSYEQYF.

The chain combines TRBV19 with TRBJ1-2; D ambiguous. Looked up from germline, CDR1 is LNHDA and CDR2 is SQIVND (reference sequence). Trimming pared 6 bases from V and 4 bases from J, leaving 15 bases between. The CDR3 contains 14 residues. The CDR3 spells CASSDLGLIYGYTF. CDR3 nucleotides: TGTGCCAGTAGCGATCTCGGACTGATCTATGGCTACACCTTC.

The genes are TRBV5-1 and TRBJ2-1; 7 bases agree with TRBD2. This CDR3 contains 15 residues. Unmatched junction bases numbered 4, after V lost 0 bases and J lost 4 bases. Germline lookup yields CDR1 SGHRS and CDR2 YFSETQ. CDR3 nucleotide sequence: TGCGCCAGCAGCTTGGCGAGCGGGGCATACAATGAGCAGTTCTTC. Translation gives CASSLASGAYNEQFF.

This sequence joins TRBV19 and TRBJ2-7, with TRBD2 matching 8 bases. Trimming removed 5 bases from V and 0 bases from J; junction bases left unmatched: 3. Germline CDR1 is LNHDA and CDR2 is SQIVND (reference sequence). This CDR3 region has 14 residues. The CDR3 here is CASSPGGNSYEQYF. In DNA form, the CDR3 reads TGTGCCAGTAGTCCGGGGGGGAACTCCTACGAGCAGTACTTC.

The V and J genes are TRBV14 and TRBJ1-2; TRBD1 matches 9 bases. With 4 bases clipped from V and 3 bases from J, the junction kept 15 bases outside the gene matches. The V gene's germline CDR1 is SGHDN and CDR2 FVKESK. This CDR3 region has 18 residues. The CDR3 sequence: CASSRIRTGEPYYYGYTF. For the CDR3, the DNA is TGTGCCAGCAGCCGCATTAGGACAGGGGAACCATATTACTATGGCTACACCTTC.

The chain has TRBV7-9 and TRBJ2-7, with 12 bases that match TRBD2. V was pared by 4 bases and J by 3 bases, with 7 bases of the junction left unmatched. This CDR3 contains 16 residues. Per the germline V gene, CDR1 is SEHNR and CDR2 is FQNEAQ (reference sequence). This CDR3 reads CASSWLTSGGFYEQYF. Written as DNA, the CDR3 is TGTGCCAGCAGCTGGTTGACTAGCGGGGGTTTCTACGAGCAGTACTTC.

This clone appeared once. The chain joins TRBV9 to TRBJ2-3; D may be TRBD2 (5 bases). This CDR3 has 15 residues. Between the trimmed V and J ends, which lost 3 bases and 3 bases, there was a span of 14 bases. Germline assignment: CDR1 SGDLS and CDR2 YYNGEE. This chain's CDR3 is CASSAPGMGTDTQYF. The CDR3 DNA follows: TGTGCCAGCAGCGCGCCGGGAATGGGGACAGATACGCAGTATTTT. The full variable domain, rest sourced from reference TRBV9 and TRBJ2-3, is DSGVTQTPKHLITATGQRVTLRCSPRSGDLSVYWYQQSLDQGLQFLIQYYNGEERAKGNILERFSAQQFPDLHSELNLSSLELGDSALYFCASSAPGMGTDTQYFGPGTRLTVL.

The chain employs TRBV28 and TRBJ2-5; 14 positions agree with TRBD2. CDR3 length equals 15 residues. CDR1 and CDR2 (germline): MDHEN, SYDVKM. V shed 5 bases, J shed 7 bases, and the junction held 6 bases outside the gene matches. CDR3 nucleotide sequence: TGTGCCAGCAGTGAAGGGACTAGCGGGGGAGGGACCCAGTACTTC. It codes for CASSEGTSGGGTQYF.

V and J are TRBV4-1 and TRBJ2-2; D is possibly TRBD1 (5 bases). Germline CDR1 MGHRA, CDR2 YSYEKL. CDR3 length equals 17 residues. Trimming shortened V by 0 bases and J by 1 base, and 12 bases separated the two germline ends. DNA for the CDR3: TGCGCCAGCAGCCAAGATAGAGACAGAGTGAACACCGGGGAGCTGTTTTTT. Translated, it gives CASSQDRDRVNTGELFF.

The CDR3 DNA follows: TGTGCCAGCAGCTCCCGAGGACTAAACTACGAGCAGTACTTC. The encoded protein is CASSSRGLNYEQYF. The chain joins TRBV7-2 to TRBJ2-7, with D perhaps TRBD2 (6 bases). Per germline, CDR1 SGHTA and CDR2 FQGNSA. CDR3 length: 14 residues. V shed 4 bases and J shed 3 bases, with 13 bases lying between them.

The rearrangement links TRBV15 to TRBJ2-1; D possibly corresponds to TRBD2 (5 bases). CDR3 size: 15 residues. The germline gives CDR1 LNHNV, CDR2 YYDKDF (reference sequence). Trimming removed 0 bases at V and 7 bases at J, with 13 bases between. Here the CDR3 DNA reads TGTGCCACCAGCAGAGATCGAGGAGGTGGGAATGAGCAGTTCTTC. Its protein is CATSRDRGGGNEQFF.

The J gene is TRBJ1-2, the V gene TRBV29-1, with a possible D match to TRBD1 (5 bases). CDR3 size: 13 residues. V dropped 4 bases and J dropped 5 bases, with 14 bases sitting between them. Germline lookup yields CDR1 SQVTM and CDR2 ANQGSEA. CDR3 loop: CSVATAGSYGYTF. CDR3 bases: TGCAGCGTTGCCACGGCAGGGTCGTATGGCTACACCTTC.

CDR3 sequence: CSVPGVLPRVFF. The DNA of the CDR3 is TGCAGCGTGCCGGGGGTCCTCCCGAGAGTTTTCTTT. The J gene is TRBJ1-1, the V gene TRBV29-1; D possibly corresponds to TRBD1 (5 bases). V shed 6 bases and J shed 13 bases, with 21 bases lying between them. Germline V gene lookup returns CDR1 SQVTM and CDR2 ANQGSEA. This CDR3 has 12 residues.

This chain joins TRBV28 and TRBJ2-5, with 12 bases lining up with TRBD2. The germline gives CDR1 MDHEN, CDR2 SYDVKM. There are 19 residues in the CDR3. The junction had 18 bases not matched to a gene; V was cut back by 5 bases and J by 5 bases. CDR3 amino acids: CASSTSKTSGSSLMETQYF. The CDR3 DNA follows: TGTGCCAGCAGTACTAGTAAGACTAGCGGGAGTTCTTTAATGGAGACCCAGTACTTC.

The V call is TRBV18, the J call TRBJ1-2; no firm D call. Trimming removed 2 bases at V and 0 bases at J, with 13 bases between. Germline assignment: CDR1 KGHSH and CDR2 LQKENI. This CDR3 spans 16 amino acids. CDR3 bases: TGTGCCAGCTCACCATTAACCAGGCAATCTAACTATGGCTACACCTTC. Its translation is CASSPLTRQSNYGYTF.

The chain recombines TRBV28 with TRBJ2-3, with D possibly matching TRBD1 (6 bases). V was trimmed by 6 bases and J by 4 bases, leaving 14 bases between them. This CDR3 region has 14 residues. Germline CDR1 MDHEN, CDR2 SYDVKM. This CDR3 is CASSSGAGADTQYF. The CDR3 DNA reads TGTGCCAGCAGCTCAGGGGCAGGAGCAGATACGCAGTATTTT.

V gene TRBV10-3 combines with J gene TRBJ2-4; 9 positions agree with TRBD1. The ends lost 6 bases at V and 0 bases at J; junction bases unmatched: 6. Germline values: CDR1 ENHRY, CDR2 SYGVKD. The CDR3 has 16 amino acids. The CDR3 DNA is TGTGCCATCAGCCCGGGACAGGGTGTAGCCAAAAACATTCAGTACTTC. This codes for CAISPGQGVAKNIQYF.

This sequence joins TRBV5-1 and TRBJ2-5; 7 bases are shared with TRBD2. V shed 5 bases and J 1 base; nucleotides not matched to a gene: 8. The V gene's germline CDR1 is SGHRS and CDR2 YFSETQ. The CDR3 consists of 15 residues. CDR3 sequence reads: CASSPSGAVQETQYF. The CDR3 DNA is TGCGCCAGCAGTCCAAGCGGGGCCGTCCAAGAGACCCAGTACTTC. The complete variable domain, with remaining parts taken from reference TRBV5-1 and TRBJ2-5, reads KAGVTQTPRYLIKTRGQQVTLSCSPISGHRSVSWYQQTPGQGLQFLFEYFSETQRNKGNFPGRFSGRQFSNSRSEMNVSTLELGDSALYLCASSPSGAVQETQYFGPGTRLLVL.

The CDR3 reads CASSPLIDTQYF. The CDR3 nucleotides are TGTGCCAGCAGCCCCCTTATCGATACGCAGTATTTT. The V and J genes are TRBV6-6 and TRBJ2-3, with D uncertain. The germline V gene encodes CDR1 MNHNY and CDR2 SVGAGI (reference sequence). CDR3 length equals 12 residues. Trimming shortened V by 6 bases and J by 6 bases, and 10 bases separated the two germline ends.

The rearrangement joins TRBV5-1 to TRBJ2-3; TRBD1 agrees at 8 bases. The CDR3 loop spans 14 amino acids. The germline V gene encodes CDR1 SGHRS and CDR2 YFSETQ. With 2 bases clipped from V and 4 bases from J, the junction kept 3 bases outside the gene matches. CDR3: CASSLNRGSDTQYF. Written as DNA, the CDR3 is TGCGCCAGCAGCTTAAACAGGGGGTCAGATACGCAGTATTTT.

This rearrangement joins TRBV6-1 to TRBJ2-1; 7 bases are a match to TRBD2. The CDR3 is 14 amino acids. V shed 7 bases and J 0 bases; nucleotides not matched to a gene: 3. The V gene's germline CDR1 is MNHNS and CDR2 SASEGT. CDR3 in amino acids: CASTGLGSYNEQFF. DNA of the CDR3: TGTGCCAGCACCGGACTAGGCTCCTACAATGAGCAGTTCTTC.

The CDR3 region has the DNA TGTGCCAGCTCACTCCCGGGCGGACTAGCGGATTACGAGCAGTACTTC. Translation gives CASSLPGGLADYEQYF. This chain connects TRBV18 to TRBJ2-7, with 10 bases aligning to TRBD2. The germline gives CDR1 KGHSH, CDR2 LQKENI. Unmatched junction bases numbered 10, after V lost 4 bases and J lost 4 bases. CDR3 length: 16 residues.

The rearrangement links TRBV7-3 to TRBJ1-2; a weak D match, TRBD1 (6 bases). V was shortened by 6 bases and J by 4 bases, with 12 bases between the two germline ends. Per germline, CDR1 SGHTA and CDR2 FQGTGA. The CDR3 is 13 residues long. Written as DNA, the CDR3 is TGTGCCAGCAGGCCAACAGGGACCTATGGCTACACCTTC. It specifies CASRPTGTYGYTF.

This chain links TRBV4-1 with TRBJ2-7; 7 bases align to TRBD2. The V and J ends lost 0 bases and 2 bases, in that order; junction bases with no gene match: 4. CDR1 MGHRA and CDR2 YSYEKL come from the germline V gene. The CDR3 consists of 15 residues. The CDR3 loop reads CASSQDLAVPYEQYF. The DNA for the CDR3 is TGCGCCAGCAGCCAAGATCTAGCGGTACCCTACGAGCAGTACTTC.

The chain employs TRBV10-1 and TRBJ2-1; weak D call: TRBD2 (6 bases). V gave up 0 bases and J gave up 4 bases, with 16 bases separating them. The CDR3 has 17 amino acids. Germline assignment: CDR1 WNHNN and CDR2 SYGVQD (reference sequence). In nucleotides, the CDR3 is TGCGCCAGCAGTGAGTCGGCCCAAGCTGGGGGGTACAATGAGCAGTTCTTC. It codes for CASSESAQAGGYNEQFF.

The chain recombines TRBV6-5 with TRBJ1-5; D not certain. Germline values: CDR1 MNHEY, CDR2 SVGAGI. The CDR3 contains 13 residues. Trimming stripped 0 bases from V and 4 bases from J, with 4 bases between. CDR3 in amino acids: CASSYSLNQPQHF. CDR3 bases: TGTGCCAGCAGTTACTCGCTAAATCAGCCCCAGCATTTT.

The rearrangement uses TRBV5-4 and TRBJ2-2, with D possibly TRBD1 on 6 matching bases. The ends were cut back, 0 bases at V and 3 bases at J, with 9 bases in the middle. The CDR3 is made up of 15 amino acids. The V gene's germline CDR1 is SGHNT and CDR2 YYREEE (reference sequence). CDR3 bases: TGTGCCAGCAGCTTGGGCAGGGGTGACACCGGGGAGCTGTTTTTT. Its protein product is CASSLGRGDTGELFF.